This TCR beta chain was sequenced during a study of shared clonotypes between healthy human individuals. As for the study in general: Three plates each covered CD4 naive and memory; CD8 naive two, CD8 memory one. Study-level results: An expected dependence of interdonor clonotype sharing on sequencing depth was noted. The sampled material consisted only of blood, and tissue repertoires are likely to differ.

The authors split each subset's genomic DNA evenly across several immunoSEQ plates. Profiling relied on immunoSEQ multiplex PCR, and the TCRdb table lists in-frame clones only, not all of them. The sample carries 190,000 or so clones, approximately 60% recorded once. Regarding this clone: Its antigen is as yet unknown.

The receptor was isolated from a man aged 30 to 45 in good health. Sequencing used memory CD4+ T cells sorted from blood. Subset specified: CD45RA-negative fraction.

Here the CDR3 reads CASRERQGHNNEQFF. The CDR3 DNA is TGTGCCAGTAGGGAGAGACAGGGCCACAACAATGAGCAGTTCTTC. V is TRBV19 and J is TRBJ2-1; 7 bases line up with TRBD1. Losses at the gene ends were 6 bases for V and 5 bases for J; bases not matched to a gene: 10. Germline values: CDR1 LNHDA, CDR2 SQIVND (reference sequence). CDR3 length: 15 amino acids.